This T cell receptor (beta chain) was obtained from a study of blood T cell repertoires in COVID-19. Overall study: There were acute and convalescent COVID-19 samples, and they came from the United States, Italy and Spain.

The repertoire was sequenced with immunoSEQ multiplex PCR; TCRdb's copy has only in-frame clones and lacks some. The sample shows some 50,000 clones, around nine tenths of them seen only once. The CDR3 sequence is 13 residues long. V lost 11 bases and J 5 bases, leaving 18 bases between the germline ends. Germline V gene data show CDR1 as MNHEY and CDR2 as SMNVEV (reference sequence). The chain carries TRBV27 and TRBJ1-1; the D gene is possibly TRBD1 (6 bases). The TCR originated in a man aged 40-55 years with acute or convalescent COVID-19. Material for sequencing was peripheral blood. The CDR3 bases are TGTGCCTCAAGGAGGGGGGGTGTGACTGAAGCTTTCTTT. This sequence encodes CASRRGGVTEAFF.